These 10 T cell receptor beta chains were all obtained from the same sample, sequenced in a study of blood T cell repertoires in COVID-19. TCRdb keeps only in-frame clones here, not all; method: immunoSEQ multiplex PCR. Of about 180,000 clones listed, about 91% are singletons. The material sequenced was peripheral blood. These receptors all stem from a woman aged 30 to 39 with acute or convalescent COVID-19.

The J gene is TRBJ2-7, the V gene TRBV4-2; D perhaps matches TRBD2 (5 bases). Germline-derived CDR1 and CDR2 are LGHNA and YNFKEQ. V was clipped by 0 bases and J by 2 bases, with 11 bases between them. The CDR3 runs to 15 residues. CDR3 nucleotides: TGTGCCAGCAGCCAAGAGTTGTGGGAGACCTACGAGCAGTACTTC. Its translation is CASSQELWETYEQYF.

The J gene is TRBJ1-5, the V gene TRBV2; TRBD1 matches at 12 bases. The germline CDR1 and CDR2 sequences are SNHLY and FYNNEI. The CDR3 sequence is 14 residues long. Unmatched junction bases numbered 3, after V lost 6 bases and J lost 6 bases. The CDR3 reads CASRGTGGFQPQHF. The CDR3 region has the DNA TGTGCCAGCAGGGGGACAGGGGGCTTTCAGCCCCAGCATTTT.

The chain recombines TRBV2 with TRBJ1-2; a possible D gene is TRBD1 (6 bases). There are 13 residues in the CDR3. The V and J ends lost 4 bases and 2 bases respectively, with 8 bases between them. CDR1 is SNHLY, CDR2 FYNNEI, per germline. CDR3 nucleotides: TGTGCCAGCAGTGGACAGGAGAACTATGGCTACACCTTC. Protein: CASSGQENYGYTF.

This chain links TRBV10-3 with TRBJ1-5; no firm D call. V lost 8 bases, J lost 6 bases, and 14 bases lay in between. Germline loops: CDR1 ENHRY, CDR2 SYGVKD. CDR3 size: 13 residues. CDR3 amino acids: CAIGDQDSQPQHF. As DNA, the CDR3 is TGTGCCATCGGGGATCAGGACTCTCAGCCCCAGCATTTT.

The chain links TRBV6-5 to TRBJ1-5, with D possibly being TRBD1 (6 bases). V was pared by 8 bases and J by 6 bases, with 14 bases between. The CDR3 is 13 amino acids. Germline V gives CDR1 MNHEY, CDR2 SVGAGI. The CDR3 DNA sequence: TGTGCCAGCCGACAGGATTTCTCTCAGCCCCAGCATTTT. This translates into CASRQDFSQPQHF.

The chain couples TRBV5-1 to TRBJ2-7; 8 nucleotides line up with TRBD2. Losses at the gene ends were 0 bases for V and 6 bases for J; bases not matched to a gene: 8. CDR1 is SGHRS and CDR2 is YFSETQ in the germline V gene. This CDR3 is built from 15 residues. The CDR3, as DNA: TGCGCCAGCAGCTTGGAGGGGACTAGGGTGGGCGAGCAGTACTTC. It is translated as CASSLEGTRVGEQYF.

The chain is built from TRBV19 and TRBJ2-5; TRBD1 matches 7 bases. Germline-derived CDR1 and CDR2 are LNHDA and SQIVND (reference sequence). Unmatched junction bases numbered 8, after V lost 3 bases and J lost 4 bases. This CDR3 comprises 15 residues. CDR3 sequence reads: CASSMTGQSGETQYF. CDR3 bases: TGTGCCAGTAGTATGACAGGGCAGAGTGGAGAGACCCAGTACTTC.

V is TRBV5-4 and J is TRBJ2-3, with 9 nucleotides matching TRBD2. Germline V gene data show CDR1 as SGHNT and CDR2 as YYREEE (reference sequence). CDR3 length: 13 residues. The J segment lost 5 bases and the V segment lost 7 bases, leaving 5 bases of the junction unmatched. The chain's CDR3 is CASEREVGDTQYF. The DNA of the CDR3 is TGTGCCAGCGAGCGGGAGGTCGGAGATACGCAGTATTTT.

The V and J genes are TRBV7-8 and TRBJ2-4; D uncertain. Trimming took off 1 base at V and 7 bases at J, with 14 bases between the two ends. This CDR3 contains 15 residues. Germline CDR1 and CDR2: SGHVS and FQNEAQ. The CDR3 DNA is TGTGCCAGCAGCTTAGTCCCGGGTGACGAGAACATTCAGTACTTC. As protein: CASSLVPGDENIQYF.

The genes are TRBV30 and TRBJ2-1; D uncertain. V was trimmed by 3 bases and J by 8 bases, leaving 5 bases between them. Germline-derived CDR1 and CDR2 are GTSNPN and SVGIG (reference sequence). The CDR3 length is 10 residues. The chain's CDR3 is CAWSRDEQFF. In DNA form, the CDR3 reads TGTGCCTGGAGCCGTGATGAGCAGTTCTTC.